The 22 T cell receptor beta chains presented below share a single source sample, sequenced in a study of cytomegalovirus exposure and HLA in healthy donors. PCR used 60 Vbeta primers and 13 Jbeta primers. Produced via immunoSEQ multiplex PCR; TCRdb's table is partial and in-frame only. The table includes approximately 180,000 clones, around 87% detected once. The sample taken for sequencing was PBMCs. These receptors were taken from a woman under 30 in good health and CMV-seronegative.

This clone was picked up one time. The J gene is TRBJ1-6, the V gene TRBV6-5, with 7 bases aligning to TRBD1. Germline V gene lookup returns CDR1 MNHEY and CDR2 SVGAGI. The ends lost 2 bases at V and 10 bases at J; junction bases unmatched: 5. The CDR3 has 14 residues. CDR3 amino acids: CASSYEGARSPLHF. The DNA of the CDR3 is TGTGCCAGCAGTTACGAGGGGGCGCGATCACCCCTCCACTTT.

CDR3 region: CASGPGAPTDTQYF. The DNA of the CDR3 is TGTGCCAGCGGTCCTGGGGCCCCCACAGATACGCAGTATTTT. The rearrangement uses TRBV9 and TRBJ2-3, with D maybe TRBD1 (5 bases). CDR1 SGDLS and CDR2 YYNGEE come from the germline V gene. The CDR3 has 14 amino acids. Trimming removed 7 bases from V and 2 bases from J, with 14 bases in between.

V usage is TRBV5-6 and J usage is TRBJ1-3; D uncertain. Trimming shortened V by 0 bases and J by 4 bases, and 11 bases separated the two germline ends. The CDR3 runs 15 residues. The germline CDR1 and CDR2 sequences are SGHDT and YYEEEE. The CDR3 DNA is TGTGCCAGCAGCTTGGGGGAGACATCAGGAAACACCATATATTTT. This codes for CASSLGETSGNTIYF.

The V gene is TRBV6-1, the J gene TRBJ2-5; D may be TRBD2 (6 bases). The J call is in doubt because the DNA end fits TRBJ2-7 better. CDR1 is MNHNS, CDR2 SASEGT, per germline. The CDR3 covers 15 residues. CDR3 DNA sequence: TGTGCCACCCGTTTCGGGAGCTACGGCTCCTACGAGCAGTACTTC. Encoded protein: CATRFGSYGSYEQYF.

This chain connects TRBV18 to TRBJ1-4; the D is unclear. CDR3 size: 14 residues. CDR1 is KGHSH and CDR2 is LQKENI in the germline V gene. V was shortened by 2 bases and J by 5 bases, with 9 bases between the two germline ends. The CDR3 is CASSPGEKNEKLFF. The CDR3 coding sequence is TGTGCCAGCTCACCAGGGGAGAAGAATGAAAAACTGTTTTTT.

This clone was observed once. The rearrangement uses TRBV6-1 and TRBJ2-5; D is perhaps TRBD1 (6 bases). The V end was cut by 8 bases, the J end by 11 bases, with 15 bases between. Germline V gives CDR1 MNHNS, CDR2 SASEGT. The CDR3 is 11 amino acids. CDR3 loop: CASGIQGTQYF. CDR3 coding DNA: TGTGCCAGCGGGATTCAGGGGACGCAGTACTTC.

The gene calls are TRBV7-9 and TRBJ2-1; TRBD2 matches 15 bases. The germline gives CDR1 SEHNR, CDR2 FQNEAQ (reference sequence). The V segment lost 5 bases and the J segment 3 bases; nucleotides outside the gene matches: 8. CDR3 length: 18 residues. As DNA, the CDR3 is TGTGCCAGCAGCCCTTGGACTAGCGGGAGGGCCGGCTACAATGAGCAGTTCTTC. Its protein product is CASSPWTSGRAGYNEQFF.

V usage is TRBV5-1 and J usage is TRBJ2-7; 12 positions match TRBD1. Trimming cost V 0 bases and J 6 bases; bases outside gene matches: 4. Germline CDR1 and CDR2: SGHRS and YFSETQ. This CDR3 spans 15 amino acids. This CDR3 is CASSLGDRGLCEQYF. CDR3 nucleotides: TGCGCCAGCAGCTTGGGGGACAGGGGGCTATGCGAGCAGTACTTC.

J is TRBJ2-7 and V is TRBV4-2, with D uncertain. There are 17 residues in the CDR3. Trimming removed 4 bases at V and 2 bases at J, with 21 bases between. In germline, CDR1 is LGHNA, CDR2 YNFKEQ. CDR3 amino acids: CASSPNLTPVGTYEQYF. The CDR3 nucleotides are TGTGCCAGCAGCCCCAACCTGACTCCGGTAGGCACCTACGAGCAGTACTTC.

The chain uses TRBV7-3 and TRBJ2-2; 7 bases are a match to TRBD2. CDR1 is SGHTA, CDR2 FQGTGA, per germline. V was pared by 5 bases and J by 7 bases, with 10 bases of the junction left unmatched. CDR3 length: 15 residues. CDR3 sequence reads: CASSPGWSGIGELFF. CDR3 sequence (DNA): TGTGCCAGCAGCCCCGGCTGGAGCGGGATCGGGGAGCTGTTTTTT.

This clone was picked up one time. The V and J genes are TRBV10-3 and TRBJ2-2; TRBD2 might be the D (5 bases). This CDR3 is built from 17 residues. Germline CDR1 reads ENHRY; CDR2 reads SYGVKD. Trimming took off 4 bases at V and 0 bases at J, with 15 bases between the two ends. CDR3 region: CAISAFSVPPNTGELFF. CDR3 nucleotide sequence: TGTGCCATCAGTGCTTTTAGCGTGCCCCCGAACACCGGGGAGCTGTTTTTT.

This clone was recorded a few times. The chain couples TRBV4-3 to TRBJ1-4, with a possible D match to TRBD1 (5 bases). There are 14 residues in the CDR3. Germline CDR1 LGHNA, CDR2 YSLEER. The V end was cut by 1 base, the J end by 8 bases, with 11 bases between. In DNA form, the CDR3 reads TGCGCCAGCAGCCAAGTATCAGGGAACGAAAAACTGTTTTTT. Translating gives CASSQVSGNEKLFF.

V gene TRBV30 combines with J gene TRBJ1-2; D is unclear. Trimming pared 4 bases from V and 3 bases from J, leaving 9 bases between. From germline, CDR1 is GTSNPN and CDR2 SVGIG (reference sequence). This CDR3 has 12 residues. The CDR3 DNA is TGTGCCTGGACCCGGGAAGACTATGGCTACACCTTC. As protein: CAWTREDYGYTF.

The chain uses TRBV5-1 and TRBJ2-6; 7 bases match TRBD1. V trimming: 0 bases; J trimming: 2 bases; junction bases outside the gene matches: 2. Germline V gene sequence: CDR1 SGHRS, CDR2 YFSETQ. CDR3 size: 16 residues. The CDR3 bases are TGCGCCAGCAGCTTGGAGGGGGCGGCTGGGGCCAACGTCCTGACTTTC. The encoded protein is CASSLEGAAGANVLTF.

This chain connects TRBV14 to TRBJ2-1; 13 positions agree with TRBD2. CDR1 SGHDN and CDR2 FVKESK come from the germline V gene. V gave up 3 bases and J gave up 2 bases; unmatched junction bases: 1. The CDR3 consists of 16 residues. The DNA for the CDR3 is TGTGCCAGCAGCCAGGGACTAGCGGGAACCTACAATGAGCAGTTCTTC. This sequence encodes CASSQGLAGTYNEQFF.

This clone was seen once. Additional DNA sequences in this sample encode the identical CDR3. The rearrangement links TRBV10-3 to TRBJ2-1; D ambiguous. In germline, CDR1 is ENHRY, CDR2 SYGVKD. The length of the CDR3 is 11 residues. Between the trimmed V and J ends, which lost 4 bases and 13 bases, there was a span of 11 bases. CDR3 region: CAISVETAQFF. The CDR3 coding sequence is TGTGCCATCAGTGTTGAAACTGCACAGTTCTTC.

The CDR3 is CASRSDLNYNEQFF. The CDR3 DNA follows: TGTGCCAGCAGGTCGGACTTGAATTACAATGAGCAGTTCTTC. This rearrangement joins TRBV6-1 to TRBJ2-1; D is perhaps TRBD2 (5 bases). The CDR3 is 14 amino acids. Germline V gene sequence: CDR1 MNHNS, CDR2 SASEGT. With 6 bases removed from V and 4 bases from J, the gap between germline ends came to 13 bases.

The rearrangement uses TRBV19 and TRBJ1-5, with D hard to call. Germline V gives CDR1 LNHDA, CDR2 SQIVND (reference sequence). This CDR3 contains 14 residues. The V and J ends lost 4 bases and 4 bases respectively, with 11 bases between them. This CDR3 reads CASSKTGVNQPQHF. CDR3 coding DNA: TGTGCCAGTAGTAAGACCGGGGTAAATCAGCCCCAGCATTTT.

The J gene is TRBJ2-1, the V gene TRBV7-2, with D possibly TRBD1 on 5 matching bases. Germline V gene sequence: CDR1 SGHTA, CDR2 FQGNSA. V dropped 5 bases and J dropped 2 bases, with 13 bases sitting between them. The CDR3 covers 15 residues. CDR3 in amino acids: CASSPEDSPYNEQFF. In DNA, the CDR3 is TGTGCCAGCAGCCCCGAAGACAGCCCCTACAATGAGCAGTTCTTC.

The gene calls are TRBV28 and TRBJ1-5; 7 bases are shared with TRBD1. Looked up from germline, CDR1 is MDHEN and CDR2 is SYDVKM. The V gene end was trimmed by 6 bases and the J gene end by 5 bases; junction bases not matched to a gene: 4. The CDR3 covers 13 residues. The CDR3 region is CASSIQGYQPQHF. DNA for the CDR3: TGTGCCAGCAGCATACAGGGGTATCAGCCCCAGCATTTT.

The CDR3 nucleotides read TGTGCCAGCAGCCCCAAGGTGCCCCAACAGGGATACGAGCAGTACTTC. It codes for CASSPKVPQQGYEQYF. The rearrangement uses TRBV5-8 and TRBJ2-7, with a tentative D call TRBD1 (6 bases). CDR1 SGHTS and CDR2 YDEGEE come from the germline V gene. This CDR3 has 16 amino acids. Trimming left V 4 bases short and J 4 bases short, with 21 bases between.

The rearrangement uses TRBV4-3 and TRBJ2-2, with 10 bases lining up with TRBD1. The CDR3 runs to 18 residues. Germline loops: CDR1 LGHNA, CDR2 YSLEER. Trimming at V came to 3 bases and at J to 3 bases, leaving 10 bases not matched to a gene. DNA for the CDR3: TGCGCCAGCAGCCAGGAGACAGGGGGCGCGTCTTACACCGGGGAGCTGTTTTTT. Protein: CASSQETGGASYTGELFF.